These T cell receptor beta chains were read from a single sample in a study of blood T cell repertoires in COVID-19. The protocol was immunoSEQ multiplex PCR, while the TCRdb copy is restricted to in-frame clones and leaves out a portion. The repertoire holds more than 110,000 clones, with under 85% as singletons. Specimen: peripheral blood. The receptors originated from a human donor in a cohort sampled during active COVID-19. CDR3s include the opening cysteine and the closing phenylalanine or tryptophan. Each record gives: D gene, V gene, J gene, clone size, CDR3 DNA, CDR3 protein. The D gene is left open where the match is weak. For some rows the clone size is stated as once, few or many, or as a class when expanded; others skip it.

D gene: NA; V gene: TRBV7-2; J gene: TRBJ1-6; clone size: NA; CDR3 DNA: TGTGCCAGCAGCTTAATGGGTCAGGGGATTTCACCCCTCCACTTT; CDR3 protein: CASSLMGQGISPLHF
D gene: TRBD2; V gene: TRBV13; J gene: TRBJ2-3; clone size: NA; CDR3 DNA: TGTGCCAGCAGCTTACGGCGGGGGGGCAAGGATACGCAGTATTTT; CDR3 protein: CASSLRRGGKDTQYF
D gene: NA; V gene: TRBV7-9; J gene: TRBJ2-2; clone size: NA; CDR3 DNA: TGTGCCAGCAGCTTAGCGGCAGGGGTTATCACCGGGGAGCTGTTTTTT; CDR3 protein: CASSLAAGVITGELFF
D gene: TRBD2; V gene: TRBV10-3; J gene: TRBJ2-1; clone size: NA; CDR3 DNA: TGTGCCATCAGTGAACGGGGGGGCGTGTACAATGAGCAGTTCTTC; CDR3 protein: CAISERGGVYNEQFF
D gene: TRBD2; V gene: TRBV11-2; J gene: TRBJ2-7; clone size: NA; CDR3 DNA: TGTGCCAGCAGCCTGGCCGGGACTAGCGGAATCTACGAGCAGTACTTC; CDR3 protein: CASSLAGTSGIYEQYF
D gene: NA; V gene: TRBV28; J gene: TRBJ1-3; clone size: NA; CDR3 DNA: TGTGCCAGCAGGGCCGGGACATCGGGAAACACCATATATTTT; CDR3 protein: CASRAGTSGNTIYF
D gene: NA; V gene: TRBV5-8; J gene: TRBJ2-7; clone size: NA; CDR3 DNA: TGTGCCAGCAGCTTGGGTGCGACTAGGCAGTACTTC; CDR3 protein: CASSLGATRQYF
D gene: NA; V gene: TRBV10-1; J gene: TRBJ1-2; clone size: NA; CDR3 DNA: TGCGCCAGCATTTCTAGGAGATCCCTCGAACGGCCAGCCTCTTATGGCTACACCTTC; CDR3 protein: CASISRRSLERPASYGYTF
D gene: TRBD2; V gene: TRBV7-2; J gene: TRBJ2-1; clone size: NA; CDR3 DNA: TGTGCCAGCAGCCTGACTAGCGGGGGGGTAGGGAATGAGCAGTTCTTC; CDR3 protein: CASSLTSGGVGNEQFF
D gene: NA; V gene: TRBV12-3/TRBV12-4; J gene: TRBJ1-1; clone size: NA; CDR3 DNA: TGTGCCAGCAGACCTAGGCTTACTGAAGCTTTCTTT; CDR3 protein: CASRPRLTEAFF
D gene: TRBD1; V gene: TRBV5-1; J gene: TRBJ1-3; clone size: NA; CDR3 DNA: TGCGCCAGCAGCGATAGGACAGGGGGATCTGGAAACACCATATATTTT; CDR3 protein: CASSDRTGGSGNTIYF
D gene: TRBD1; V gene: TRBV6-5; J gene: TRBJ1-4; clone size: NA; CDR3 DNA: TGTGCCAGCAGTCGGCGACAGGGGCGGGAAAAACTGTTTTTT; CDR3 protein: CASSRRQGREKLFF
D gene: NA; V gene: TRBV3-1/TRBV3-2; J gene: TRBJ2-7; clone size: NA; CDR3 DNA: TGTGCCAGCAGCCAAGTTGGCAGGGTCGGCTCCTACGAGCAGTACTTC; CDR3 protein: CASSQVGRVGSYEQYF
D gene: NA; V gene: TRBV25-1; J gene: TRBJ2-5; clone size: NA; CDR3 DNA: TGTGCCAGCAGATCAGTTAAAGAGACCCAGTACTTC; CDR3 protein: CASRSVKETQYF
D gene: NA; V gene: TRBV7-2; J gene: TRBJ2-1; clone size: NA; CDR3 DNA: TGTGCCAGCAGCCCCGCTGCAGGGTTTTACAATGAGCAGTTCTTC; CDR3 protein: CASSPAAGFYNEQFF
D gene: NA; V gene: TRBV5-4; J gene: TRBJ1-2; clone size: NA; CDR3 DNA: TGTGCCAGCAGCTTGGTTGGGGGCTCTTACTATGGCTACACCTTC; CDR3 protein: CASSLVGGSYYGYTF
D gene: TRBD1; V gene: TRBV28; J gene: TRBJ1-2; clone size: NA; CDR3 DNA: TGTGCCAGCAGTACTACAGGGGCTAACTATGGCTACACCTTC; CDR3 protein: CASSTTGANYGYTF
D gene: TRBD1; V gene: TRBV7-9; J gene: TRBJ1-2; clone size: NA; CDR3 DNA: TGTGCCAGCAGCTTAGGGTCGCGGGACAGTTTCTTC; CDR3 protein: CASSLGSRDSFF
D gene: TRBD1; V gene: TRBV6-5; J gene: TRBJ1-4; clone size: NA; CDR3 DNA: TGTGCCAGCGCCGTGGGACAGCCGAATGAAAAACTGTTTTTT; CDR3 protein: CASAVGQPNEKLFF
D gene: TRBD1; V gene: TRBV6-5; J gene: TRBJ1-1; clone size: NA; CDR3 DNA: TGTGCCAGCAGACCCGACAGGGTTGGAGACACTGAAGCTTTCTTT; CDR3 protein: CASRPDRVGDTEAFF
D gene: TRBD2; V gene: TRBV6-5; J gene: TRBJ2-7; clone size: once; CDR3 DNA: TGTGCCAGCAGAGCTAGCGGGGGTTCCTACGAGCAGTACTTC; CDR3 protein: CASRASGGSYEQYF
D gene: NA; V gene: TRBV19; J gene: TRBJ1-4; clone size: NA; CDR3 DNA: TGTGCCAGTAGTGGGGGGACGGTGCTGTTTTTT; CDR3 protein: CASSGGTVLFF
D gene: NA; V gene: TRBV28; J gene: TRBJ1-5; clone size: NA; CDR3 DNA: TGTGCCAGCAGAAGATTTAGAAATAGCAATCAGCCCCAGCATTTT; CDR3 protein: CASRRFRNSNQPQHF
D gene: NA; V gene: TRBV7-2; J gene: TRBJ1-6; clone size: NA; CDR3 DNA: TGTGCCAGCAGCTACAGGGTACAGAGTTCACCCCTCCACTTT; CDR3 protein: CASSYRVQSSPLHF
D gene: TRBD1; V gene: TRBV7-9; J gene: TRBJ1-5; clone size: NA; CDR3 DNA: TGTGCCAGCATCTCCTCGGACAGGCGCTATAGCAATCAGCCCCAGCATTTT; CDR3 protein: CASISSDRRYSNQPQHF
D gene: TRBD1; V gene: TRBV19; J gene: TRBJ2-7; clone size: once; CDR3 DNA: TGTGCCAGTAGCCCTCAGGGGGTGAGCTACGAGCAGTACTTC; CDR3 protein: CASSPQGVSYEQYF
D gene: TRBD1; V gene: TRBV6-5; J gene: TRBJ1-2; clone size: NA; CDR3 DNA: TGTGCCAGCAGTTTCGGACAGGGGGCTTATGGCTACACCTTC; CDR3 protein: CASSFGQGAYGYTF
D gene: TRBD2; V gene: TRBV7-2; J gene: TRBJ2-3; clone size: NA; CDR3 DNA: TGTGCCAGCAGCTTAGGACTAGCGGGGGGTGGCACAGATACGCAGTATTTT; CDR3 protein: CASSLGLAGGGTDTQYF
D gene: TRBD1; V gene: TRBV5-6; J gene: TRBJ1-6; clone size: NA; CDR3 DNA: TGTGCCAGCAGCTTGGGACAGGGGGATTCACCCCTCCACTTT; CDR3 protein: CASSLGQGDSPLHF
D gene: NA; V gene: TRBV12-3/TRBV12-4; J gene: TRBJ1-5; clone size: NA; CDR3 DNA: TGTGCCAGCAGGGAGCGGCCGAATCAGCCCCAGCATTTT; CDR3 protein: CASRERPNQPQHF
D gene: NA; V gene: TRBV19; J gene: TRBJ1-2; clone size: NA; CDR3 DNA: TGTGCCAGTCTCGCGGCGGGAGGACGCTATGGCTACACCTTC; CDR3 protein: CASLAAGGRYGYTF
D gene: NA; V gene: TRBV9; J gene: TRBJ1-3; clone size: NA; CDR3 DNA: TGTGCCAGCAGCGCGGACCCCAGGGTATTCTCTGGAAACACCATATATTTT; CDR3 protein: CASSADPRVFSGNTIYF
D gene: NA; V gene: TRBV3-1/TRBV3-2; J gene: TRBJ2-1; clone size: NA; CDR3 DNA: TGTGCCAGCAGCCAGCCCGGTTACAATGAGCAGTTCTTC; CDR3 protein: CASSQPGYNEQFF
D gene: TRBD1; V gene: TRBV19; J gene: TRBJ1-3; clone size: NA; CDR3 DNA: TGTGCCAGTACCCCGGGACAGGGGGCTTCGGGTGGAAACACCATATATTTT; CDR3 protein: CASTPGQGASGGNTIYF
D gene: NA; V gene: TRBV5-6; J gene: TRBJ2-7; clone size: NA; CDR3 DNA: TGTGCCAGCAGCCCCGACAGATCGTTACAACAGTACTTC; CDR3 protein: CASSPDRSLQQYF
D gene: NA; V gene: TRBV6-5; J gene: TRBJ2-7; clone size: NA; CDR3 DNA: TGTGCCAGCAGTTACTCAGGCAGGGAGTACTTC; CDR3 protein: CASSYSGREYF
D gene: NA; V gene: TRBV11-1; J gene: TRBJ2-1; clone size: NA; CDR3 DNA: TGTGCCAGCAGACTACATGGAGCGGTCAATGAGCAGTTCTTC; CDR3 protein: CASRLHGAVNEQFF
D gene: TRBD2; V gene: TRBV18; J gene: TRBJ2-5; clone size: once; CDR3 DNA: TGTGCCAGCTCACCCAGCGGGGGGGCAGAGACCCAGTACTTC; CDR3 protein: CASSPSGGAETQYF
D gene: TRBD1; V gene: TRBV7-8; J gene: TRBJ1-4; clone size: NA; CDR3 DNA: TGTGCCAGCAGCTCCGTTACAGGGGAGGTCAATGAAAAACTGTTTTTT; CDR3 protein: CASSSVTGEVNEKLFF
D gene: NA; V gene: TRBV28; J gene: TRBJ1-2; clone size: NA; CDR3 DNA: TGTGCCAGCAACTCACAGAACTATGGCTACACCTTC; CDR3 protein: CASNSQNYGYTF
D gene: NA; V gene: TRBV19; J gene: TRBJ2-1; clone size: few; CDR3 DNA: TGTGCCAGTAGCCATAACGGGGATGAGCAGTTCTTC; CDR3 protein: CASSHNGDEQFF
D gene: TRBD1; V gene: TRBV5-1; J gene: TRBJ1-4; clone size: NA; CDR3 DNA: TGCGCCAGCAGCCAGGACAGGGTAGGGGAAAAACTGTTTTTT; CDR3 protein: CASSQDRVGEKLFF
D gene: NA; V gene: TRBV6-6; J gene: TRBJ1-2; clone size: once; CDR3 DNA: TGTGCCAGCAGTCGTCAGGGGTGGGAGGGCTACACCTTC; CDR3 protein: CASSRQGWEGYTF
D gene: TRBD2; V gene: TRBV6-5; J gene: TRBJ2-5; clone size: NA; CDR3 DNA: TGTGCCAGCACCCCAGGACTAGCGGGGGGGCGTGCCCAGTACTTC; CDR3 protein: CASTPGLAGGRAQYF
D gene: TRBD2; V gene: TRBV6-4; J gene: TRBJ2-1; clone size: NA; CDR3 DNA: TGTGCCAGCTCCGCTAGCGGGGGGGATGAGCAGTTCTTC; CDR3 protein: CASSASGGDEQFF
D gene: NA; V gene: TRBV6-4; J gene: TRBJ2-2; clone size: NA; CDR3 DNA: TGTGCCAGCAGTGACGAGCTGAACACCGGGGAGCTGTTTTTT; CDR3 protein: CASSDELNTGELFF
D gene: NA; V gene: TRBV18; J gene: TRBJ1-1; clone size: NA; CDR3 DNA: TGTGCCAGCTCCCCTCTTCTATCCGGGAGCATGGGTGAAGCTTTCTTT; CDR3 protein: CASSPLLSGSMGEAFF
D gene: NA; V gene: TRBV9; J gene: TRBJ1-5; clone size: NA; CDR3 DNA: TGTGCCAGCAGCGTAGGTTGGGGCATCAGATCTAGCAATCAGCCCCAGCATTTT; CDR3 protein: CASSVGWGIRSSNQPQHF
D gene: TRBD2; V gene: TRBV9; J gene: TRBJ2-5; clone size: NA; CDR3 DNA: TGTGCCAGCAGCGTAGCGGGGGGGCAAGAGACCCAGTACTTC; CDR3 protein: CASSVAGGQETQYF
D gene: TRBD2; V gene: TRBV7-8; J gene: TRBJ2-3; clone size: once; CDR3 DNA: TGTGCCAGCAGCGTACCTAGCGGGGGGGCTCCCGCTAGCACAGATACGCAGTATTTT; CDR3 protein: CASSVPSGGAPASTDTQYF
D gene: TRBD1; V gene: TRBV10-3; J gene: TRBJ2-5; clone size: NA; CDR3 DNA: TGTGCCATCAGCATGGGACAGGGGATTCCCAGGGAGACCCAGTACTTC; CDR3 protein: CAISMGQGIPRETQYF
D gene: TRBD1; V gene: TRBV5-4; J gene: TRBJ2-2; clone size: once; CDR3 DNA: TGTGCCAGCAGCCCCACCGGGGCAGGGGGCGCCGGGGAGCTGTTTTTT; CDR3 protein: CASSPTGAGGAGELFF
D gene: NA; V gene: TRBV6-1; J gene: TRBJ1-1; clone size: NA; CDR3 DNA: TGTGCCAGCAGTGTTACAAGGAACACTGAAGCTTTCTTT; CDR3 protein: CASSVTRNTEAFF
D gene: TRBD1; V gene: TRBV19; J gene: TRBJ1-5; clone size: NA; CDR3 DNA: TGTGCCAGTAGTATAGGGACAGGGTGGGATAGACAGCCCCAGCATTTT; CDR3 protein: CASSIGTGWDRQPQHF
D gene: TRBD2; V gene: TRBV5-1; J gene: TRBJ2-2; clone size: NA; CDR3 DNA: TGCGCCAGCAGCTTAATGGCGGGGGGCACCGGGGAGCTGTTTTTT; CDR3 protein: CASSLMAGGTGELFF
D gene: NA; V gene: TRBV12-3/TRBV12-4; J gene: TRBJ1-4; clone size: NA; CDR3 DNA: TGTGCCAGCAGCCTATATCGCGAAAAACTGTTTTTT; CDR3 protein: CASSLYREKLFF
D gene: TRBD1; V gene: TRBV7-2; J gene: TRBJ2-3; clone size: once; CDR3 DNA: TGTGCCAGCAGCTTAGCGGGGGGACAGGGTACGCAGTATTTT; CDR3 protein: CASSLAGGQGTQYF
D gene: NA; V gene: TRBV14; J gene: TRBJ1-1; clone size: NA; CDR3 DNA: TGTGCCAGCAGCCAAGTTACAGGGACCACTGAAGCTTTCTTT; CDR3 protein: CASSQVTGTTEAFF
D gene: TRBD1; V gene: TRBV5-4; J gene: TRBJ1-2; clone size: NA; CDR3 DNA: TGTGCCAGCAGCACCGGACAGGGTGGCTATGGCTACACCTTC; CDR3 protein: CASSTGQGGYGYTF
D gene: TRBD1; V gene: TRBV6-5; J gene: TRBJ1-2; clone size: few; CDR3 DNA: TGTGCCAGCAGGGAGGCAGGGGGAAAAGATGGCTACACCTTC; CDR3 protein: CASREAGGKDGYTF